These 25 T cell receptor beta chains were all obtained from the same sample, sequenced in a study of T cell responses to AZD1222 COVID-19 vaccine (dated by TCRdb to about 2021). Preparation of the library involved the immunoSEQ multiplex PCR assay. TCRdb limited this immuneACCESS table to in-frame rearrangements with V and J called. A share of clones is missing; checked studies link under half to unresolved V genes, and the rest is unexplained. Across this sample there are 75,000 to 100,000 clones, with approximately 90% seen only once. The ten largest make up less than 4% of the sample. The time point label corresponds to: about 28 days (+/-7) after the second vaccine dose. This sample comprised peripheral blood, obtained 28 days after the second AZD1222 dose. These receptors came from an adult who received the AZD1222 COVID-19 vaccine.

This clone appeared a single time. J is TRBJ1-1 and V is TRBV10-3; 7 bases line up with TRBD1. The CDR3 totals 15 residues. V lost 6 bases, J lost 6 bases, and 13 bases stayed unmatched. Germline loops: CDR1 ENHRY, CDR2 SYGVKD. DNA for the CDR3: TGTGCCATCAGGGACCCCGGGACAGATTTTGCTGAAGCTTTCTTT. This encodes CAIRDPGTDFAEAFF.

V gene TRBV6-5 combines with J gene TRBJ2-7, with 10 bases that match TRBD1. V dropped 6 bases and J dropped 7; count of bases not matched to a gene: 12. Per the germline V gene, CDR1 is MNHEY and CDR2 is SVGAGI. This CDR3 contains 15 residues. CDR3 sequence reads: CASSRQTGGAGEQYF. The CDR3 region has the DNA TGTGCCAGCAGCCGGCAGACAGGGGGCGCGGGGGAGCAGTACTTC.

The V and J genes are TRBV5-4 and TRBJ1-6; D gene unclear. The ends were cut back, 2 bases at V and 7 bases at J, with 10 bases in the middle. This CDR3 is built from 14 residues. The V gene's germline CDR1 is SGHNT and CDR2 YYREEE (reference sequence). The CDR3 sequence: CASSLKTQNSPLHF. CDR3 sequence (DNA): TGTGCCAGCAGCTTAAAGACTCAAAATTCACCCCTCCACTTT. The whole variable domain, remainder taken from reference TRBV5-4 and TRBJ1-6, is ETGVTQSPTHLIKTRGQQVTLRCSSQSGHNTVSWYQQALGQGPQFIFQYYREEENGRGNFPPRFSGLQFPNYSSELNVNALELDDSALYLCASSLKTQNSPLHFGNGTRLTVT.

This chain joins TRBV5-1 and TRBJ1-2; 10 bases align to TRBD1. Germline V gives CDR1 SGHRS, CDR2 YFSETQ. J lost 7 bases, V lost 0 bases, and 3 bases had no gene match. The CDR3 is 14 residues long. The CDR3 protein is CASSLGQGAGGYTF. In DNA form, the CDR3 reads TGCGCCAGCAGCTTGGGACAGGGGGCCGGTGGCTACACCTTC. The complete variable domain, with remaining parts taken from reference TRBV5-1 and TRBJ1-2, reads KAGVTQTPRYLIKTRGQQVTLSCSPISGHRSVSWYQQTPGQGLQFLFEYFSETQRNKGNFPGRFSGRQFSNSRSEMNVSTLELGDSALYLCASSLGQGAGGYTFGSGTRLTVV.

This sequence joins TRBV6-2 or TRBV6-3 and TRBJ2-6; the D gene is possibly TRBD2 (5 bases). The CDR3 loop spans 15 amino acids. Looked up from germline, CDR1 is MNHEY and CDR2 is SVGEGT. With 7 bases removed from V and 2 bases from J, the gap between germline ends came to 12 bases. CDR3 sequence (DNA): TGTGCCAGCATCCCGGCCGGGGCTGGGGCCAACGTCCTGACTTTC. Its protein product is CASIPAGAGANVLTF.

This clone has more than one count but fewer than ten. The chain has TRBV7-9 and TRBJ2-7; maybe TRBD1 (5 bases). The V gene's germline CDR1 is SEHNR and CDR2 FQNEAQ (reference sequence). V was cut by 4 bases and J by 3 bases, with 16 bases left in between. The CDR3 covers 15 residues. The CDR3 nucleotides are TGTGCCAGCAGCTCCCCCACAGGCGTAATCTACGAGCAGTACTTC. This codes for CASSSPTGVIYEQYF. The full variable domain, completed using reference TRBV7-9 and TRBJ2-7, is DTGVSQNPRHKITKRGQNVTFRCDPISEHNRLYWYRQTLGQGPEFLTYFQNEAQLEKSRLLSDRFSAERPKGSFSTLEIQRTEQGDSAMYLCASSSPTGVIYEQYFGPGTRLTVT.

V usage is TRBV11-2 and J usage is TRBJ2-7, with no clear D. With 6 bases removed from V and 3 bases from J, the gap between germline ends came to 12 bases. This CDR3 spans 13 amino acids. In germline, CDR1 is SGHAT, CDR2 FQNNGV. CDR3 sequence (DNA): TGTGCCAGCAGTTCTGGTCGCATCTACGAGCAGTACTTC. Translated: CASSSGRIYEQYF.

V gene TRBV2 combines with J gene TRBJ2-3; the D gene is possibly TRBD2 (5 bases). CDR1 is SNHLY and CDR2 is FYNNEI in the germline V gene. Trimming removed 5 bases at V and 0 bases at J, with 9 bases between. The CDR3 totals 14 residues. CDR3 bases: TGTGCCAGCAGTCGGCGGACTAGCACAGATACGCAGTATTTT. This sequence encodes CASSRRTSTDTQYF.

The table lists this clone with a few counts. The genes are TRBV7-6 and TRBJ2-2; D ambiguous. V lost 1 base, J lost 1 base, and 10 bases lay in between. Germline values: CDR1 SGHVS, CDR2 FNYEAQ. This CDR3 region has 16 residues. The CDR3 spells CASSLGAAMNTGELFF. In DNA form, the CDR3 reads TGTGCCAGCAGCTTAGGGGCAGCAATGAACACCGGGGAGCTGTTTTTT.

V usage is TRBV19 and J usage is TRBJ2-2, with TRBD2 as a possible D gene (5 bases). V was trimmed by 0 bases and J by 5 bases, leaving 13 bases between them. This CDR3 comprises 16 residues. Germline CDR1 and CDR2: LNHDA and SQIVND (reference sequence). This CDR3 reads CASSIEGRRRTGELFF. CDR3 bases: TGTGCCAGTAGTATAGAAGGAAGGAGGAGGACCGGGGAGCTGTTTTTT.

CDR3: CASSLVPTTGVTEAFF. The CDR3 nucleotides are TGCGCCAGCAGCTTGGTTCCGACTACAGGGGTTACTGAAGCTTTCTTT. V is TRBV5-1 and J is TRBJ1-1; 7 bases match TRBD1. Trimming removed 0 bases from V and 5 bases from J; junction bases left unmatched: 10. The CDR3 runs to 16 residues. Germline values: CDR1 SGHRS, CDR2 YFSETQ.

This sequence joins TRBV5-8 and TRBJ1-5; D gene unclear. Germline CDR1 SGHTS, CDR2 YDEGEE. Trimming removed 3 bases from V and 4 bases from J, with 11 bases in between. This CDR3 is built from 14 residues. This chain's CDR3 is CASSSRTVNQPQHF. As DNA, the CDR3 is TGTGCCAGCAGCTCAAGGACGGTGAATCAGCCCCAGCATTTT.

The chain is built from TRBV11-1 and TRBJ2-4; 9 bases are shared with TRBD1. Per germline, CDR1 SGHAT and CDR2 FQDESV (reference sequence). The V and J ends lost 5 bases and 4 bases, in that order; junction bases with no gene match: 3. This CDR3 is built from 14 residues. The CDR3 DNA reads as TGTGCCAGCAGCCGGGACAGGGATAAAAACATTCAGTACTTC. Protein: CASSRDRDKNIQYF.

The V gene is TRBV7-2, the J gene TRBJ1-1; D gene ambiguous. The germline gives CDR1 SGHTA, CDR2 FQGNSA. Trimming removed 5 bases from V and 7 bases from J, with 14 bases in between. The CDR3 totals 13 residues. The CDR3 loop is CASSPSPSSEAFF. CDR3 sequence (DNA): TGTGCCAGCAGCCCCTCACCTTCGAGTGAAGCTTTCTTT.

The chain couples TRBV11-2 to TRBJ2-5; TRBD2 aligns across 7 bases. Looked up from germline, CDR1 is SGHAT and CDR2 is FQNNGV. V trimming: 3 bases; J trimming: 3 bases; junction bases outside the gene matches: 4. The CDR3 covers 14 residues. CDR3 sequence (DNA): TGTGCCAGCAGCTTGGGACTACGAAAAGAGACCCAGTACTTC. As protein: CASSLGLRKETQYF.

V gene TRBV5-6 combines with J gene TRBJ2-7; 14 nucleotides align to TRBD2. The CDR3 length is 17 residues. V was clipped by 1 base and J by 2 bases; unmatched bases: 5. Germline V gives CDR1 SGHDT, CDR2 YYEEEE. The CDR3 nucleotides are TGTGCCAGCAGCTTGTTCGGGGGACTAGCGGGGGCCTACGAGCAGTACTTC. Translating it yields CASSLFGGLAGAYEQYF.

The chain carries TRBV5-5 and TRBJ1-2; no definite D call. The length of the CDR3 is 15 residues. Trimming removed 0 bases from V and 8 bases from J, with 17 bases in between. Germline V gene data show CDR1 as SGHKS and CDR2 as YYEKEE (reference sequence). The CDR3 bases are TGTGCCAGCAGCTTGGCAAGAGAGCCCGTCTGGGGCTACACCTTC. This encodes CASSLAREPVWGYTF.

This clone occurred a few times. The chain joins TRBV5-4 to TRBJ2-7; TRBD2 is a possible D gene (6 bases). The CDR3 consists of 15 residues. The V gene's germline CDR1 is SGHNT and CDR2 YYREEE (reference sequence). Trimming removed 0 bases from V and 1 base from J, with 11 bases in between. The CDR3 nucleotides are TGTGCCAGCAGCTTGGAGGCGGGGACGTCCTACGAGCAGTACTTC. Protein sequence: CASSLEAGTSYEQYF.

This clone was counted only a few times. CDR3 in DNA: TGCGCCAGCAGCCCTCCACGACAGGGTGGCAATGGCTACACCTTC. Its protein is CASSPPRQGGNGYTF. V gene TRBV4-1 combines with J gene TRBJ1-2, with 7 bases aligning to TRBD1. Germline CDR1 reads MGHRA; CDR2 reads YSYEKL. The CDR3 length is 15 residues. After removal of 4 bases from V and 6 bases from J, the junction contained 11 bases not matched to a gene.

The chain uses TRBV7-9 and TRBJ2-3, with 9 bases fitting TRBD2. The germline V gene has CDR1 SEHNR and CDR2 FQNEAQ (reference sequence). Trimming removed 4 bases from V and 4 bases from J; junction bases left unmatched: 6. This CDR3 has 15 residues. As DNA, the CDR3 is TGTGCCAGCAGCTGGCCTGCGGGGGGGCCAGATACGCAGTATTTT. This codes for CASSWPAGGPDTQYF.

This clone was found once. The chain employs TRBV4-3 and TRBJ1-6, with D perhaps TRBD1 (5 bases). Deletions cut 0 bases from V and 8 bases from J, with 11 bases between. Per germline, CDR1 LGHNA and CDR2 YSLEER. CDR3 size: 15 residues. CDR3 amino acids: CASSQDHQGYSPLHF. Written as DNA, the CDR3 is TGCGCCAGCAGCCAAGATCATCAGGGTTATTCACCCCTCCACTTT.

In DNA form, the CDR3 reads TGTGCCAGCAGCTTGGGGACAGGCCCAGATACGCAGTATTTT. Translation: CASSLGTGPDTQYF. The V and J genes are TRBV7-2 and TRBJ2-3; the match to TRBD1 covers 8 bases. Germline V gene data show CDR1 as SGHTA and CDR2 as FQGNSA. The CDR3 totals 14 residues. The V and J ends lost 3 bases and 4 bases, in that order; junction bases with no gene match: 3.

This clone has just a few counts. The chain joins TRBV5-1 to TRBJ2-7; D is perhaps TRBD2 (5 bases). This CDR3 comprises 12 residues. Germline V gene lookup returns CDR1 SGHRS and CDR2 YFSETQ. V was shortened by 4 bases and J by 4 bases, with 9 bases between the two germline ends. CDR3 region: CASSPDFYEQYF. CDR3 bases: TGCGCCAGCAGCCCGGACTTTTACGAGCAGTACTTC. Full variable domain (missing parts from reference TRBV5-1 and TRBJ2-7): KAGVTQTPRYLIKTRGQQVTLSCSPISGHRSVSWYQQTPGQGLQFLFEYFSETQRNKGNFPGRFSGRQFSNSRSEMNVSTLELGDSALYLCASSPDFYEQYFGPGTRLTVT.

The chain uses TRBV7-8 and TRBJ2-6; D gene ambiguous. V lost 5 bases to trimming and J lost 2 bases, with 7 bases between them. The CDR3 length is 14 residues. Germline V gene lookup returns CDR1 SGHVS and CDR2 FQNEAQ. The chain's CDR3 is CASSVGAGANVLTF. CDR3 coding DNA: TGTGCCAGCAGCGTGGGCGCTGGGGCCAACGTCCTGACTTTC.

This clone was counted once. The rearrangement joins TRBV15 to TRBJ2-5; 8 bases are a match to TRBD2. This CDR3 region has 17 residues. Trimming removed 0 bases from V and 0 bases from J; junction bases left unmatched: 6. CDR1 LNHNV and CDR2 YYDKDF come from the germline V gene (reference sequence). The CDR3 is CATSRDEGLVYQETQYF. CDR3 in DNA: TGTGCCACCAGCAGAGATGAGGGACTAGTTTACCAAGAGACCCAGTACTTC. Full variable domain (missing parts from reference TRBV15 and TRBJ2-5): DAMVIQNPRYQVTQFGKPVTLSCSQTLNHNVMYWYQQKSSQAPKLLFHYYDKDFNNEADTPDNFQSRRPNTSFCFLDIRSPGLGDTAMYLCATSRDEGLVYQETQYFGPGTRLLVL.